The next 31 T cell receptor beta chains were all read from a single sample in a study of molecular identifiers for immune sequencing clone quantification (dated by TCRdb to 2016 to 2018). Libraries came from PCR. The instrument was an Illumina HiSeq 4000. Using fastp trimming at Q25 and MiXCR clonotype assembly, TCRdb reanalyzed the public sequencing data and kept in-frame beta chains. For every CDR3 protein sequence, its rows merge into one entry that carries the most common genes and DNA. The sample table shows about 640,000 distinct CDR3 sequences, and about 20% are seen once. Roughly 0.83% of the sample lies in the top ten. Sample: naive CD8+ T cells from blood, with Jurkat cell RNA spiked in. What this sample's cell subset or site label stands for: FACS-sorted CD8+CD4-CCR7+CD45RA+ naive T cells. The source of these receptors is a human donor in good health. Some libraries in this study had Jurkat cell RNA spiked in.

Turning to this clonotype: A much larger clone differs from this one at a single base, so this may be a read error. The V and J genes are TRBV12-3 or TRBV12-4 and TRBJ2-5, with D possibly called TRBD1 or TRBD2 (5 bases each). This CDR3 has 16 amino acids. V lost 4 bases and J lost 4, with 19 bases in between. For the CDR3, the DNA is TGTGCCAGCAGTTCCACTCCGGGACGGCGAGGAGAGACCCAGTACTTC. It specifies CASSSTPGRRGETQYF.

This clonotype was seen once. This could be a read error, since a much larger clone is one nucleotide away. The genes are TRBV4-1 and TRBJ2-3, with a weak D call TRBD1 (6 bases). The CDR3 runs to 17 residues. In germline, CDR1 is MGHRA, CDR2 YSYEKL. The CDR3 nucleotides are TGCGCCAGCGGCCAAGAGAGGGGCTCGGGACACACAGATACGCAGTATTTT. Its protein is CASGQERGSGHTDTQYF.

Ten or more counts support this clonotype. The CDR3 nucleotides are TGCGCCAGCAGCCAAGAGGTAGCGGGGGTACTCGGCGGGGAGCTGTTTTTT. Amino acids: CASSQEVAGVLGGELFF. The chain employs TRBV4-1 and TRBJ2-2, with TRBD2 matching over 9 bases. J lost 7 bases, V lost 0 bases, and 9 bases had no gene match. CDR1 MGHRA and CDR2 YSYEKL come from the germline V gene. The length of the CDR3 is 17 residues.

This clonotype was picked up one time. This may be a read error: a much more frequent sequence differs by one nucleotide. The chain carries TRBV9 and TRBJ2-2; TRBD2 matches 7 bases. Germline V CDR1 and CDR2: SGDLS, YYNGEE. This CDR3 has 12 residues. V shed 5 bases, J shed 7 bases, and the junction held 2 bases outside the gene matches. The CDR3 coding sequence is TGTGCCAGCAGGGGGGGGTTCGGGGAGCTGTTTTTT. Translated, it gives CASRGGFGELFF.

This clonotype has just a few counts. In DNA form, the CDR3 reads TGTGCCAGCAGTGGGACAGGAAAAGGGCTTACAGATACGCAGTATTTT. It specifies CASSGTGKGLTDTQYF. This chain connects TRBV27 to TRBJ2-3; 8 bases agree with TRBD1. CDR1 and CDR2 (germline): MNHEY, SMNVEV (reference sequence). The CDR3 spans 16 residues. V was pared by 5 bases and J by 3 bases, with 10 bases of the junction left unmatched.

The V and J genes are TRBV6-1 and TRBJ2-7; D may be TRBD1 (6 bases). Deletions cut 1 base from V and 3 bases from J, with 10 bases between. CDR1 is MNHNS and CDR2 is SASEGT in the germline V gene. This CDR3 is built from 14 residues. The CDR3 loop reads CASSEGGQYYEQYF. CDR3 nucleotides: TGTGCCAGCAGTGAAGGAGGACAGTACTACGAGCAGTACTTC.

This clonotype was detected only a few times. V gene TRBV18 combines with J gene TRBJ2-3; 10 bases fit TRBD2. CDR1 is KGHSH and CDR2 is LQKENI in the germline V gene. This CDR3 spans 16 amino acids. V was pared by 2 bases and J by 1 base, with 3 bases of the junction left unmatched. Written as DNA, the CDR3 is TGTGCCAGCTCACCAGTAGCGGGGGGCCGCACAGATACGCAGTATTTT. This translates into CASSPVAGGRTDTQYF.

About this clonotype itself: A much larger clone lies one base from this, so it may be a read error. The chain links TRBV11-2 to TRBJ2-3, with D hard to call. CDR1 is SGHAT and CDR2 is FQNNGV in the germline V gene. V was trimmed by 5 bases and J by 4 bases, leaving 16 bases between them. The length of the CDR3 is 15 residues. The CDR3: CASSLHQWCSDTQYF. The CDR3 coding sequence is TGTGCCAGCAGCCTACACCAATGGTGTTCAGATACGCAGTATTTT.

As for this clonotype: A much larger clone is a single base away; this may be a read error. The rearrangement joins TRBV13 to TRBJ2-7; tentative D call: TRBD2 (5 bases). Germline V lookup: CDR1 PRHDT, CDR2 FYEKMQ (reference sequence). The CDR3 contains 13 residues. The CDR3 reads CASSLARRHEQCF. The CDR3 DNA follows: TGTGCCAGCAGCTTAGCCAGGAGGCACGAGCAGTGCTTC.

This clonotype showed up many times. This chain connects TRBV12-3 or TRBV12-4 to TRBJ2-6; D uncertain. The CDR3 totals 16 residues. V gave up 4 bases and J gave up 4 bases, with 14 bases separating them. CDR3 sequence: CASSSPGQVGANVLTF. The DNA of the CDR3 is TGTGCCAGCAGTTCTCCCGGTCAAGTCGGGGCCAACGTCCTGACTTTC.

To note about this clonotype: One end of the junction does not line up with germline, which may come from a read error. The chain recombines TRBV18 with TRBJ2-1, with a tentative D call TRBD2 (5 bases). Germline CDR1 KGHSH, CDR2 LQKENI. The CDR3 contains 17 residues. CDR3 in DNA: TGTGCCAGCCCACCCGTCCCTCCTAGCACATCCTACAATGAGCAGTTCTTC. Translated, it gives CASPPVPPSTSYNEQFF.

This clonotype was detected only once. A much more abundant neighbour one base away suggests this may be a read error. This chain links TRBV3-1 with TRBJ2-3; 7 bases are shared with TRBD2. The CDR3 sequence is 16 residues long. Germline lookup yields CDR1 LGHDT and CDR2 YNNKEL (reference sequence). The V gene end was trimmed by 0 bases and the J gene end by 9 bases; junction bases not matched to a gene: 12. The DNA of the CDR3 is TGTGCCAGCAGCCAAGACGCGCGGGGGTTAATGCGGACGCAGTATTTT. Its protein is CASSQDARGLMRTQYF.

This clonotype was picked up one time. Given a much more abundant clone one base away, this may be a read error. The chain recombines TRBV5-1 with TRBJ2-2, with D perhaps matching TRBD1 (5 bases). CDR1 is SGHRS, CDR2 YFSETQ, per germline. The CDR3 is 16 residues long. CDR3 in amino acids: CAGSVDSPRYAGELFF. The CDR3, as DNA: TGCGCCGGCAGCGTCGACAGTCCTCGTTATGCCGGGGAGCTGTTTTTT. Together with reference TRBV5-1 and TRBJ2-2, the CDR3 gives the full variable domain: KAGVTQTPRYLIKTRGQQVTLSCSPISGHRSVSWYQQTPGQGLQFLFEYFSETQRNKGNFPGRFSGRQFSNSRSEMNVSTLELGDSALYLCAGSVDSPRYAGELFFGEGSRLTVL.

This clonotype was seen a few times. This rearrangement joins TRBV20-1 to TRBJ2-1; D not resolved. This CDR3 spans 11 amino acids. The V end lost 3 bases, the J end lost 9 bases, and 9 bases lay between the germline ends. The germline CDR1 and CDR2 sequences are DFQATT and SNEGSKA (reference sequence). The CDR3 region has the DNA TGCAGTGCTAGGCAGGTGGGTGAGCAGTTCTTC. This encodes CSARQVGEQFF.

A word on this clonotype: At one boundary the junction diverges from the germline segment, which might be a read error. CDR3 residues: CASREWGGSYNGQFF. The CDR3 DNA reads as TGTGCCAGCAGAGAGTGGGGCGGGAGTTACAATGGGCAGTTCTTC. The gene calls are TRBV27 and TRBJ2-1; 7 bases fit TRBD2. The CDR3 consists of 15 residues. The germline gives CDR1 MNHEY, CDR2 SMNVEV (reference sequence).

This clonotype has more than one count but fewer than ten. CDR3 in amino acids: CASSFSPTGGVYGYTF. The DNA for the CDR3 is TGTGCCAGCAGCTTTTCCCCGACAGGGGGCGTCTATGGCTACACCTTC. The chain uses TRBV13 and TRBJ1-2; 10 bases are shared with TRBD1. V lost 3 bases, J lost 4 bases, and 8 bases stayed unmatched. The CDR3 loop spans 16 amino acids. Germline lookup yields CDR1 PRHDT and CDR2 FYEKMQ (reference sequence). Filled out from reference TRBV13 and TRBJ1-2, the complete variable domain reads AAGVIQSPRHLIKEKRETATLKCYPIPRHDTVYWYQQGPGQDPQFLISFYEKMQSDKGSIPDRFSAQQFSDYHSELNMSSLELGDSALYFCASSFSPTGGVYGYTFGSGTRLTVV.

Note on this clonotype: A much larger clone differs from this one at a single base, so this may be a read error. The rearrangement links TRBV9 to TRBJ2-7; D is possibly TRBD1 or TRBD2 (5 bases each). Trimming shortened V by 0 bases and J by 6 bases, and 16 bases separated the two germline ends. The length of the CDR3 is 15 residues. Germline V gives CDR1 SGDLS, CDR2 YYNGEE. CDR3 protein: CASSVAPGAACEQYF. The CDR3 nucleotides read TGTGCCAGCAGCGTAGCACCCGGGGCGGCCTGCGAGCAGTACTTC.

The chain recombines TRBV7-9 with TRBJ2-2; 8 bases align to TRBD2. The CDR3 spans 16 residues. Per germline, CDR1 SEHNR and CDR2 FQNEAQ (reference sequence). Germline trimming cut 5 bases from V and 1 base from J; bases unmatched to any gene: 6. The CDR3 here is CASSRSGSWNTGELFF. DNA for the CDR3: TGTGCCAGCAGCCGGAGCGGGAGCTGGAACACCGGGGAGCTGTTTTTT.

In its sample, this clonotype was seen many times. V and J are TRBV6-2 or TRBV6-3 and TRBJ2-2; D unclear. Trimming shortened V by 0 bases and J by 8 bases, and 22 bases separated the two germline ends. The CDR3 has 18 amino acids. Germline V lookup: CDR1 MNHEY, CDR2 SVGEGT. The DNA for the CDR3 is TGTGCCAGCAGTTACTCGATTACTGGTGTTTCGTCCATTGGGGAGCTGTTTTTT. This codes for CASSYSITGVSSIGELFF.

This clonotype was observed a few times. The chain has TRBV6-2 or TRBV6-3 and TRBJ2-3; 9 nucleotides agree with TRBD2. Germline CDR1 is MNHEY and CDR2 is SVGEGT. This CDR3 comprises 18 residues. J lost 0 bases, V lost 2 bases, and 9 bases had no gene match. The CDR3 here is CASSYRRVTSGSTDTQYF. The CDR3 bases are TGTGCCAGCAGTTACAGGAGGGTGACTAGCGGAAGCACAGATACGCAGTATTTT.

This chain links TRBV29-1 with TRBJ2-1, with 13 bases lining up with TRBD2. CDR3 length: 18 amino acids. V lost 4 bases and J lost 5; bases outside the gene matches: 14. Germline CDR1 reads SQVTM; CDR2 reads ANQGSEA. CDR3 loop: CSVGAGLAGVVHHNEQFF. For the CDR3, the DNA is TGCAGCGTTGGGGCCGGACTAGCGGGAGTGGTCCACCACAATGAGCAGTTCTTC.

As to this clonotype: A single base separates this from a much larger clone, so it may be a read error. The V call is TRBV2, the J call TRBJ1-5; D is unresolved. The J call may be wrong; the DNA end is better matched by TRBJ2-3. From germline, CDR1 is SNHLY and CDR2 FYNNEI. The CDR3 loop spans 15 amino acids. Here the CDR3 DNA reads TGTGCCAGCAGTGAAGGTTACCAGACCAATCAGCCCCAGTATTTT. Its protein is CASSEGYQTNQPQYF.

In regard to this clonotype: With a much larger clone just one base away, this may be a read error. The genes are TRBV7-9 and TRBJ1-5; a weak D match, TRBD1 (5 bases). The CDR3 extends over 15 amino acids. The germline CDR1 and CDR2 sequences are SEHNR and FQNEAQ (reference sequence). Trimming removed 6 bases at V and 5 bases at J, with 17 bases between. The CDR3 here is CASSPEAGFDQPQHF. CDR3 nucleotides: TGTGCCAGCAGTCCCGAGGCAGGGTTCGATCAGCCCCAGCATTTT.

This clonotype has at least ten counts. This chain connects TRBV20-1 to TRBJ2-3; 10 positions match TRBD2. This CDR3 region has 16 residues. V gave up 1 base and J gave up 6 bases; unmatched junction bases: 10. The germline CDR1 and CDR2 sequences are DFQATT and SNEGSKA (reference sequence). The CDR3 coding sequence is TGCAGTGCTAGAGTAATTGGTCTAGCGGGAGAGGATACGCAGTATTTT. Its protein product is CSARVIGLAGEDTQYF.

This clonotype was observed once. Possible read error: a much larger clone is one base away. The chain joins TRBV27 to TRBJ1-1, with D tentatively TRBD1 (5 bases). Per the germline V gene, CDR1 is MNHEY and CDR2 is SMNVEV (reference sequence). CDR3 length: 15 amino acids. The CDR3 DNA reads TGTGCCAGCAGTTTATTTCTGGGGGTCGGCACTGAAGTTTTCTTT. Translation gives CASSLFLGVGTEVFF.

About this clonotype itself: A much larger clone differs from this one at a single base, so this may be a read error. The V call is TRBV7-9, the J call TRBJ2-1; D unresolved. Germline loops: CDR1 SEHNR, CDR2 FQNEAQ (reference sequence). CDR3 length: 14 amino acids. CDR3 protein: CTSRDSPDFVEQFF. For the CDR3, the DNA is TGTACCAGCAGAGATAGCCCCGATTTCGTCGAGCAGTTCTTC.

This clonotype has at least ten counts. The chain uses TRBV7-9 and TRBJ2-7; the D is unclear. This CDR3 has 13 residues. CDR1 and CDR2 (germline): SEHNR, FQNEAQ (reference sequence). V was trimmed by 1 base and J by 1 base, leaving 5 bases between them. The CDR3 spells CASSLVLSYEQYF. CDR3 bases: TGTGCCAGCAGCTTAGTTCTGTCCTACGAGCAGTACTTC.

The chain is built from TRBV14 and TRBJ2-1; a weak D match, TRBD2 (5 bases). Germline V lookup: CDR1 SGHDN, CDR2 FVKESK. V lost 0 bases and J 5 bases, leaving 14 bases between the germline ends. The CDR3 length is 16 residues. CDR3 sequence reads: CASSQDGVGAHNEQFF. DNA of the CDR3: TGTGCCAGCAGCCAAGATGGTGTGGGAGCCCACAATGAGCAGTTCTTC.

This clonotype was detected only a few times. The CDR3 protein is CASSLASGDNEQFF. DNA for the CDR3: TGTGCCAGCAGTTTAGCTAGCGGGGACAATGAGCAGTTCTTC. V gene TRBV27 combines with J gene TRBJ2-1; TRBD2 aligns across 9 bases. Germline values: CDR1 MNHEY, CDR2 SMNVEV (reference sequence). The CDR3 length is 14 residues. Germline trimming cut 2 bases from V and 5 bases from J; bases unmatched to any gene: 1.

This clonotype was detected ten times or more. This chain links TRBV7-6 with TRBJ1-1; a possible D gene is TRBD1 (5 bases). The germline V gene encodes CDR1 SGHVS and CDR2 FNYEAQ. This CDR3 spans 14 amino acids. The V end was cut by 2 bases, the J end by 8 bases, with 15 bases between. CDR3: CASSLYPPPGEAFF. The CDR3 coding sequence is TGTGCCAGCAGCTTATATCCACCCCCAGGGGAAGCTTTCTTT.

About this clonotype: The junction does not match germline at one end; this may be a read error. This sequence joins TRBV4-1 and TRBJ1-6; 8 bases match TRBD1. This CDR3 is built from 18 residues. CDR1 is MGHRA, CDR2 YSYEKL, per germline. CDR3 sequence (DNA): TGCGCCAGCAGCCAAACCTTTGGGACAGGCATCTATAATCCACCCCTCCACTTT. This gives the protein CASSQTFGTGIYNPPLHF.